The 25 T cell receptor beta chains listed next were all sequenced from one sample in a study of T cell repertoires in cytomegalovirus infection. TCRdb re-called the reads through MiXCR, storing one row per CDR3 protein. The table shows hundreds of thousands of distinct CDR3 sequences, with about a third occurring only once. The material sequenced was PBMCs. The source is a human donor in good health (CMV status not recorded). Some clones in this sample may be carry-over from other donors' samples.

The V call is TRBV2, the J call TRBJ1-4, with a possible D match to TRBD1 (5 bases). The CDR3 is 14 amino acids. The germline V gene encodes CDR1 SNHLY and CDR2 FYNNEI. Trimming shortened V by 8 bases and J by 2 bases, and 12 bases separated the two germline ends. The CDR3 coding sequence is TGTGCCAGCTCGGGACGTAGGACTAATGAAAAACTGTTTTTT. Its translation: CASSGRRTNEKLFF.

The sample holds a few counts of this clonotype. CDR3 nucleotides: TGTGCCAGCAGCCAGATCTCTCTCCAAGCGGGGAGCTCCTACGAGCAGTACTTC. This gives the protein CASSQISLQAGSSYEQYF. V usage is TRBV14 and J usage is TRBJ2-7, with 7 bases fitting TRBD2. V shed 3 bases and J 0 bases; nucleotides not matched to a gene: 14. The CDR3 extends over 18 amino acids. Germline V gene data show CDR1 as SGHDN and CDR2 as FVKESK.

The chain carries TRBV19 and TRBJ1-5; D not certain. The V gene's germline CDR1 is LNHDA and CDR2 SQIVND (reference sequence). This CDR3 is built from 16 residues. Trimming pared 5 bases from V and 0 bases from J, leaving 14 bases between. The CDR3 nucleotides read TGTGCCAGTAGTTTTTCCAGCTACAATAGCAATCAGCCCCAGCATTTT. Encoded protein: CASSFSSYNSNQPQHF.

This clonotype came up a few times. The chain is built from TRBV7-8 and TRBJ1-2; no clear D. Germline CDR1 reads SGHVS; CDR2 reads FQNEAQ. V lost 5 bases to trimming and J lost 2 bases, with 9 bases between them. The CDR3 runs to 13 residues. DNA of the CDR3: TGTGCCAGCAGCGGAGCAAGGAACTATGGCTACACCTTC. Translation: CASSGARNYGYTF.

This rearrangement joins TRBV10-3 to TRBJ2-7; 15 nucleotides match TRBD2. The CDR3 extends over 17 amino acids. The germline gives CDR1 ENHRY, CDR2 SYGVKD. V lost 5 bases and J lost 3; bases outside the gene matches: 8. CDR3 bases: TGTGCCATCAGTCCCAATCCGGGACTAGCGGGGGGCTACGAGCAGTACTTC. As protein: CAISPNPGLAGGYEQYF.

This clonotype came up many times. The chain recombines TRBV28 with TRBJ1-2; 10 bases align to TRBD1. This CDR3 region has 16 residues. The junction had 8 bases not matched to a gene; V was cut back by 3 bases and J by 4 bases. The germline V gene has CDR1 MDHEN and CDR2 SYDVKM. In DNA form, the CDR3 reads TGTGCCAGCAGTTTGACGCCGGGACAGGGGATCTATGGCTACACCTTC. This gives the protein CASSLTPGQGIYGYTF.

This clonotype came up a few times. V gene TRBV12-3 or TRBV12-4 combines with J gene TRBJ1-6; D possibly corresponds to TRBD1 (5 bases). The CDR3 extends over 19 amino acids. Between the trimmed V and J ends, which lost 2 bases and 0 bases, there was a span of 17 bases. The CDR3 DNA follows: TGTGCCAGCAGTTTACGGGCCAGGGAAGGAGGCTCCTATAATTCACCCCTCCACTTT. It specifies CASSLRAREGGSYNSPLHF.

The gene calls are TRBV4-2 and TRBJ1-4; the match to TRBD1 covers 7 bases. This CDR3 spans 15 amino acids. With V trimmed by 5 bases and J by 4 bases, 7 bases remained unmatched. CDR1 and CDR2 from the germline V gene are LGHNA and YNFKEQ. DNA for the CDR3: TGTGCCAGCAGCGAACGACAGGGCATTAATGAAAAACTGTTTTTT. Protein: CASSERQGINEKLFF.

The V call is TRBV9, the J call TRBJ2-1, with a tentative D call TRBD2 (6 bases). Deletions cut 0 bases from V and 5 bases from J, with 12 bases between. There are 15 residues in the CDR3. Germline values: CDR1 SGDLS, CDR2 YYNGEE. CDR3 bases: TGTGCCAGCAGCGTAGCCTTGACTAGAAACAATGAGCAGTTCTTC. Amino acid sequence: CASSVALTRNNEQFF.

Regarding this clonotype: One junction end disagrees with the germline gene, perhaps due to a read error. CDR3 in amino acids: CASSSRRAGGPAEQVF. The CDR3 DNA reads TGTGCCAGCAGCTCACGCCGAGCGGGGGGGCCGGCTGAGCAGGTCTTC. The J gene is TRBJ2-1, the V gene TRBV7-6; 10 bases are shared with TRBD2. This CDR3 region has 16 residues. CDR1 is SGHVS and CDR2 is FNYEAQ in the germline V gene.

The chain combines TRBV28 with TRBJ2-2; no reliable D call. V lost 4 bases to trimming and J lost 6 bases, with 12 bases between them. Germline-derived CDR1 and CDR2 are MDHEN and SYDVKM. This CDR3 has 14 amino acids. The chain's CDR3 is CASSSYWVPGELFF. Here the CDR3 DNA reads TGTGCCAGCAGTTCCTACTGGGTTCCCGGGGAGCTGTTTTTT.

This clonotype was picked up many times. V and J are TRBV28 and TRBJ1-2; D is undetermined. From germline, CDR1 is MDHEN and CDR2 SYDVKM. Trimming removed 3 bases at V and 4 bases at J, with 12 bases between. There are 14 residues in the CDR3. CDR3 region: CASSFAGSAYGYTF. The CDR3 bases are TGTGCCAGCAGTTTTGCAGGTAGTGCCTATGGCTACACCTTC.

This clonotype was recorded a few times. A much more abundant neighbour one base away suggests this may be a read error. For the CDR3, the DNA is TGCAGTGCTAGAGACGTCCAGCGGGGAAACAATGAGCAGTTCTTC. Amino acid sequence: CSARDVQRGNNEQFF. The chain recombines TRBV20-1 with TRBJ2-1, with 7 bases lining up with TRBD2. CDR3 size: 15 residues. Losses at the gene ends were 0 bases for V and 5 bases for J; bases not matched to a gene: 7. Per the germline V gene, CDR1 is DFQATT and CDR2 is SNEGSKA (reference sequence).

This clonotype was seen only a few times. The rearrangement joins TRBV6-6 to TRBJ2-5, with 8 bases lining up with TRBD2. Germline V gene lookup returns CDR1 MNHNY and CDR2 SVGAGI (reference sequence). V lost 9 bases to trimming and J lost 1 base; unmatched junction nucleotides: 10. CDR3 length: 15 residues. CDR3 residues: CASGRAAGGQETQYF. The CDR3 DNA reads as TGTGCCAGTGGGAGGGCGGCGGGGGGCCAAGAGACCCAGTACTTC.

The chain is built from TRBV5-1 and TRBJ2-7; TRBD2 matches 7 bases. Unmatched junction bases numbered 7, after V lost 5 bases and J lost 2 bases. The CDR3 has 14 amino acids. CDR1 and CDR2 (germline): SGHRS, YFSETQ. The CDR3 reads CASRAGTTPYEQYF. For the CDR3, the DNA is TGCGCCAGCAGGGCCGGGACTACTCCCTACGAGCAGTACTTC.

This clonotype has just a few counts. V is TRBV28 and J is TRBJ2-7, with no clear D. The germline V gene has CDR1 MDHEN and CDR2 SYDVKM. Trimming removed 3 bases at V and 6 bases at J, with 15 bases between. This CDR3 has 14 residues. The CDR3 nucleotides are TGTGCCAGCAGTTTTTCGGGTCCCGCGCCCGAGCAGTACTTC. Residues: CASSFSGPAPEQYF.

The chain links TRBV6-6 to TRBJ2-7, with 9 bases lining up with TRBD2. CDR3 length equals 13 residues. V lost 4 bases, J lost 3 bases, and 1 base stayed unmatched. Germline assignment: CDR1 MNHNY and CDR2 SVGAGI (reference sequence). The CDR3 protein is CASSSAGGYEQYF. The CDR3 nucleotides are TGTGCCAGCAGTTCAGCGGGGGGCTACGAGCAGTACTTC.

The chain uses TRBV6-8 and TRBJ2-1; D not certain. The germline gives CDR1 MNHGY, CDR2 SAAAGT. This CDR3 contains 15 residues. V was trimmed by 7 bases and J by 5 bases, leaving 18 bases between them. The CDR3 DNA is TGTGCCAGCACCCTCGGTCGGGCCCGCGACAATGAGCAGTTCTTC. Amino acids: CASTLGRARDNEQFF.

V is TRBV7-9 and J is TRBJ1-1; the D gene is possibly TRBD1 (6 bases). V lost 4 bases, J lost 0 bases, and 12 bases lay in between. This CDR3 has 15 amino acids. Per the germline V gene, CDR1 is SEHNR and CDR2 is FQNEAQ (reference sequence). CDR3 residues: CASSSRGVMNTEAFF. The CDR3 DNA follows: TGTGCCAGCAGCTCCAGGGGAGTGATGAACACTGAAGCTTTCTTT.

Of note for this clonotype: The junction does not match germline at one end; this may be a read error. The rearrangement uses TRBV24-1 and TRBJ1-1; 7 positions agree with TRBD1. Germline assignment: CDR1 KGHDR and CDR2 SFDVKD. This CDR3 region has 12 residues. The CDR3, as DNA: TGTGCCAACAGTGACACAGGGGTAGAAGCTTTCTTT. Amino acids: CANSDTGVEAFF.

The sample holds a few counts of this clonotype. This sequence joins TRBV5-5 and TRBJ2-2; D is possibly TRBD2 (5 bases). This CDR3 spans 13 amino acids. The germline V gene encodes CDR1 SGHKS and CDR2 YYEKEE (reference sequence). Trimming removed 4 bases from V and 7 bases from J, with 11 bases in between. This chain's CDR3 is CASSTRMGGELFF. The CDR3 DNA reads as TGTGCCAGCAGCACTAGAATGGGCGGGGAGCTGTTTTTT.

This chain joins TRBV7-2 and TRBJ1-2; 8 bases are a match to TRBD1. J was trimmed by 2 bases and V by 0 bases; bases with no gene match: 8. This CDR3 contains 17 residues. Per the germline V gene, CDR1 is SGHTA and CDR2 is FQGNSA. The CDR3 bases are TGTGCCAGCAGCTTAGCGGCGGGACAGGACCTAAACTATGGCTACACCTTC. It codes for CASSLAAGQDLNYGYTF.

On this clonotype: The junction differs from germline at one of its ends, possibly a read error. The chain has TRBV11-2 and TRBJ1-2, with D hard to call. This CDR3 comprises 12 residues. The germline V gene has CDR1 SGHAT and CDR2 FQNNGV. CDR3 residues: CASSRIGRPILF. The CDR3 DNA follows: TGTGCCAGCAGCCGTATCGGCCGGCCGATTCTCTTC.

This clonotype was counted a single time. The gene calls are TRBV5-1 and TRBJ1-1; tentative D call: TRBD1 (6 bases). The CDR3 totals 15 residues. Per the germline V gene, CDR1 is SGHRS and CDR2 is YFSETQ. V lost 1 base, J lost 3 bases, and 13 bases lay in between. The CDR3, as DNA: TGCGCCAGCAGCTTGACAGGGTTGAGGGACACTGAAGCTTTCTTT. It translates to CASSLTGLRDTEAFF. The whole variable domain, remainder taken from reference TRBV5-1 and TRBJ1-1, is KAGVTQTPRYLIKTRGQQVTLSCSPISGHRSVSWYQQTPGQGLQFLFEYFSETQRNKGNFPGRFSGRQFSNSRSEMNVSTLELGDSALYLCASSLTGLRDTEAFFGQGTRLTVV.

The V gene is TRBV28, the J gene TRBJ2-7; 13 bases are shared with TRBD2. Germline CDR1 is MDHEN and CDR2 is SYDVKM. The CDR3 runs to 15 residues. J was trimmed by 4 bases and V by 5 bases; bases with no gene match: 5. CDR3 amino acids: CASSPWTSGSYEQYF. The CDR3 bases are TGTGCCAGCAGTCCGTGGACTAGCGGGAGTTACGAGCAGTACTTC. The full variable domain, rest sourced from reference TRBV28 and TRBJ2-7, is DVKVTQSSRYLVKRTGEKVFLECVQDMDHENMFWYRQDPGLGLRLIYFSYDVKMKEKGDIPEGYSVSREKKERFSLILESASTNQTSMYLCASSPWTSGSYEQYFGPGTRLTVT.